This TCR beta chain was identified during a study of T cells in Graves' hyperthyroidism and ophthalmopathy. TCR beta CDR3 regions were amplified from RNA. TCR CDR3 regions were first amplified by RT-PCR with HTBI primers. TCRdb used MiXCR to reprocess the multiplex PCR reads, holding one entry per CDR3 protein. The table has 400,000 to 600,000 distinct CDR3 sequences, around 21% seen once. These patients, aged 18 to 65, had recently diagnosed hyperthyroidism lasting under 2 months. Patients were excluded because of uncontrolled infection, other autoimmune disease, pregnancy or lactation. Study observations and caveats: Most clonotypes that expanded in the thyroid above 0.001 also showed up in blood.

V was clipped by 3 bases and J by 0 bases, with 17 bases between them. CDR1 LNHDA and CDR2 SQIVND come from the germline V gene (reference sequence). The CDR3 loop spans 18 amino acids. Concerning this clonotype itself: Antigen: not known.

The receptor's source is a man aged 18 to 35 with Graves' hyperthyroidism. The chain has TRBV19 and TRBJ2-2, with TRBD2 as a possible D gene (5 bases). Sequencing input: blood. The CDR3 bases are TGTGCCAGTAGTATCCACCCCTTAAGCGGCTCGAACACCGGGGAGCTGTTTTTT. Amino acid sequence: CASSIHPLSGSNTGELFF.